This T cell receptor beta chain was found in a study of beta chain features in type 1 diabetes. Whole-study findings and limits: Small HLA sub-analyses could not settle whether HLA shapes TCRB rearrangement. Insertion counts at VDJ junctions were lower in type 1 diabetes patients, who also showed more deletions there.

CD45RO/CCR7/CD25/CD127/CD95/CD27 separated CD4+ naive, central memory, regulatory and stem cell-like memory cells by sorting. This clone was counted only a few times. Its antigen is unknown. Expressed TCRB transcripts got sequenced, as all isolated RNA was reverse transcribed. The table came from immunoSEQ multiplex PCR; TCRdb's copy has only in-frame clones and leaves some out. The sample consists of 350,000 or so clones, about 19% of them appearing once. Germline CDR1 SGHRS, CDR2 YFSETQ. Trimming cost V 4 bases and J 5 bases; bases outside gene matches: 7. The CDR3 extends over 14 amino acids. The genes are TRBV5-1 and TRBJ2-7; 9 bases are a match to TRBD2. The sequence derives from a young woman in good health. Sequencing was performed on naive CD4+ T cells from blood. Written as DNA, the CDR3 is TGCGCCAGCAGCCCGGCAAGGACTAGCGACGAGCAGTACTTC. As protein: CASSPARTSDEQYF.